This TCR beta chain was profiled in a study of T cell changes during pregnancy in multiple sclerosis. The table came from immunoSEQ multiplex PCR; TCRdb's copy has only in-frame clones and leaves some out. Seen here are some 80,000 clones, roughly 94% observed once, and the top ten hold approximately 1.5%. The CDR3 runs 16 residues. Germline loops: CDR1 LNHDA, CDR2 SQIVND (reference sequence). The V gene lost 5 bases and the J gene lost 1 base, with 15 bases spanning the gap. Material: peripheral blood, obtained before pregnancy. The chain couples TRBV19 to TRBJ2-4; D remains unclear. The TCR originated in a female donor with multiple sclerosis, enrolled in a pregnancy study. DNA of the CDR3: TGTGCCAGTAGTCCCCAACCCAGGTCGGCCAAAAACATTCAGTACTTC. It yields the protein CASSPQPRSAKNIQYF.